This entry features one T cell receptor beta chain sequence. V dropped 5 bases and J dropped 3 bases, with 13 bases sitting between them. Germline loops: CDR1 SGHNT, CDR2 YENEEA. The CDR3 covers 15 residues. These data belong to a study of blood T cell repertoires in COVID-19. Study summary: Sources were T cells, B-cell-depleted T cells, or PBMCs; the material itself was cDNA or gDNA.

As originally analysed: Amplification from reference gene primers served as the basis for estimated nucleated cell counts. Profiling relied on immunoSEQ multiplex PCR, and the TCRdb table lists in-frame clones only, not all of them. V and J calls and clone size are given by that table; D and trimming were obtained from the DNA. Of a few hundred thousand clones detected, approximately 90% appear once; the ten largest clones hold 3.6%. The receptor's source is a man between 18 and 35 years old with active or convalescent COVID-19. The sequenced material came from peripheral blood. The chain recombines TRBV11-3 with TRBJ1-4; no clear D. CDR3 DNA sequence: TGTGCCAGCAGCGGTCGCCCAGGCCCTAATGAAAAACTGTTTTTT. It specifies CASSGRPGPNEKLFF.